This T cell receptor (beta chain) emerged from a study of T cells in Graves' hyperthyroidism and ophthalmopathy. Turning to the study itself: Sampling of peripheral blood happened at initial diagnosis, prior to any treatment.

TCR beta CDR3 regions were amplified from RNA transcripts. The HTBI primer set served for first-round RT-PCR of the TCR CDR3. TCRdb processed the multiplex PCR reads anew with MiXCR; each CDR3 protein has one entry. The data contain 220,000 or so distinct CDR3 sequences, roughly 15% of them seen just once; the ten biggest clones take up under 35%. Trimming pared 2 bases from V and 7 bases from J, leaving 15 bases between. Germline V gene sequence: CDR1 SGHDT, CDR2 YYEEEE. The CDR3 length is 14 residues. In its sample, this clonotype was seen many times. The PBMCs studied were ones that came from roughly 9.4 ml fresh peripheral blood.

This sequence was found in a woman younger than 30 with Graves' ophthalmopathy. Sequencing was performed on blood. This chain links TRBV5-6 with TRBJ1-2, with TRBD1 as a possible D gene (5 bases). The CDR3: CASSFSGLLGGYTF. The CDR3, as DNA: TGTGCCAGCAGCTTCTCAGGGTTACTAGGTGGCTACACCTTC.